This is a list of T cell receptor beta chains from one sample in a study of shared clonotypes between healthy human individuals. The repertoire was sequenced with immunoSEQ multiplex PCR; TCRdb's copy has only in-frame clones and lacks some. The sample lists 600,000 to 800,000 clones; roughly 72% were seen once. Sequenced: memory CD4+ T cells sorted from blood. Receptor source: a woman younger than 45 in good health. Both conserved end residues are part of each CDR3. Each record gives: CDR3 DNA, CDR3 protein, J gene, D gene, V gene, clone size. D genes are given only for firm matches. A clone size is listed for some rows: how often the clone was seen (once, few, many), or a class if it is expanded.

CDR3nt: TGTGCCAGTAAGAGAGCGGGACCTCCAAACGAGCAGTACTTC
CDR3aa: CASKRAGPPNEQYF
j_gene: TRBJ2-7
d_gene: TRBD2
v_gene: TRBV19
abundance: -

CDR3nt: TGCGCCAGCAGCAAACAGAAAGGGGATGGCTACACCTTC
CDR3aa: CASSKQKGDGYTF
j_gene: TRBJ1-2
d_gene: -
v_gene: TRBV5-1
abundance: -

CDR3nt: TGCGCCAGCAGTCCGTCTAGCGGTTCCTACAATGAGCAGTTCTTC
CDR3aa: CASSPSSGSYNEQFF
j_gene: TRBJ2-1
d_gene: TRBD2
v_gene: TRBV5-1
abundance: -

CDR3nt: TGTGCCAGCAGTTATAGTTTGGGGACGTGGCCTGAAGCTTTCTTT
CDR3aa: CASSYSLGTWPEAFF
j_gene: TRBJ1-1
d_gene: -
v_gene: TRBV6-5
abundance: -

CDR3nt: TGTGCCAGTAGTATAGTGGAGACCGGGGAGCTGTTTTTT
CDR3aa: CASSIVETGELFF
j_gene: TRBJ2-2
d_gene: -
v_gene: TRBV19
abundance: -

CDR3nt: TGTGCCAGTAGCCGCCTTGTCTCAAACACTGAAGCTTTCTTT
CDR3aa: CASSRLVSNTEAFF
j_gene: TRBJ1-1
d_gene: -
v_gene: TRBV19
abundance: -

CDR3nt: TGTGCCAGCAGCCCCCCGTCGTCGTCGGGGGCTTTCTTT
CDR3aa: CASSPPSSSGAFF
j_gene: TRBJ1-1
d_gene: -
v_gene: TRBV7-8
abundance: -

CDR3nt: TGCAGTGCTAGGGGTCCGGCCGAGCAGTACTTC
CDR3aa: CSARGPAEQYF
j_gene: TRBJ2-7
d_gene: -
v_gene: TRBV20-1
abundance: -

CDR3nt: TGTGCCAGTAGACAGAGCCCTTATCAGCCCCAGCATTTT
CDR3aa: CASRQSPYQPQHF
j_gene: TRBJ1-5
d_gene: -
v_gene: TRBV2
abundance: few

CDR3nt: TGTGCCAGCAGTTTATTCCCAGGTCAGCGGAACACTGAAGCTTTCTTT
CDR3aa: CASSLFPGQRNTEAFF
j_gene: TRBJ1-1
d_gene: -
v_gene: TRBV28
abundance: -

CDR3nt: TGCGCCAGCAAAGACAGGGGGAGTGAAAAACTGTTTTTT
CDR3aa: CASKDRGSEKLFF
j_gene: TRBJ1-4
d_gene: TRBD1
v_gene: TRBV10-2
abundance: -

CDR3nt: TGTGCCAGCAGTTACCGCGGGAAAAACATTCAGTACTTC
CDR3aa: CASSYRGKNIQYF
j_gene: TRBJ2-4
d_gene: -
v_gene: TRBV6-6
abundance: few

CDR3nt: TGTGCCAGCAGCTTAGTAGACAGCAATGAGCAGTTCTTC
CDR3aa: CASSLVDSNEQFF
j_gene: TRBJ2-1
d_gene: -
v_gene: TRBV7-8
abundance: -

CDR3nt: TGTGCCAGCAGTTTAGGTGCTAGCGGGCGCACCGGGGAGCTGTTTTTT
CDR3aa: CASSLGASGRTGELFF
j_gene: TRBJ2-2
d_gene: TRBD2
v_gene: TRBV28
abundance: -

CDR3nt: TGTGCCAGCAGCGTGGGACTAGCGGGAGGTCGCACAGATACGCAGTATTTT
CDR3aa: CASSVGLAGGRTDTQYF
j_gene: TRBJ2-3
d_gene: TRBD2
v_gene: TRBV9
abundance: -

CDR3nt: TGTGCCAGCAAAACTACCTCCGGGGAGCTGTTTTTT
CDR3aa: CASKTTSGELFF
j_gene: TRBJ2-2
d_gene: -
v_gene: TRBV27
abundance: -

CDR3nt: TGCGCCAGCAGCCCTAGAGGGGGGGTAACCTACAATGAGCAGTTCTTC
CDR3aa: CASSPRGGVTYNEQFF
j_gene: TRBJ2-1
d_gene: -
v_gene: TRBV5-1
abundance: -

CDR3nt: TGTGCCAGCAGTGACCGACAGGGCCTCAACTATGGCTACACCTTC
CDR3aa: CASSDRQGLNYGYTF
j_gene: TRBJ1-2
d_gene: TRBD1
v_gene: TRBV6-4
abundance: many

CDR3nt: TGTGCCAGCAGACTATACGGCTCCTACGAGCAGTACTTC
CDR3aa: CASRLYGSYEQYF
j_gene: TRBJ2-7
d_gene: -
v_gene: TRBV27
abundance: -

CDR3nt: TGTGCCAGCAGCCAACCGGGACACCTTTCCTACGAGCAGTACTTC
CDR3aa: CASSQPGHLSYEQYF
j_gene: TRBJ2-7
d_gene: -
v_gene: TRBV14
abundance: -

CDR3nt: TGCGCCAGCAGCCAAGATCTTCAGGGTTATTGGGTGCTGTTTTTT
CDR3aa: CASSQDLQGYWVLFF
j_gene: TRBJ1-4
d_gene: -
v_gene: TRBV4-1
abundance: -

CDR3nt: TGTGCCACCAGCAGAGACCCGGGGGCAGATACGCAGTATTTT
CDR3aa: CATSRDPGADTQYF
j_gene: TRBJ2-3
d_gene: -
v_gene: TRBV15
abundance: -

CDR3nt: TGTGCCAGCGGAGCGGGACAGGGGGATGGCTACACCTTC
CDR3aa: CASGAGQGDGYTF
j_gene: TRBJ1-2
d_gene: TRBD1
v_gene: TRBV28
abundance: few

CDR3nt: TGTGCCAGCAGTTACGAGGGCAAAGCTTTCTTT
CDR3aa: CASSYEGKAFF
j_gene: TRBJ1-1
d_gene: -
v_gene: TRBV6-5
abundance: few

CDR3nt: TGTGCCAGCAGCTCCACAGGGTTGGGCAATCAGCCCCAGCATTTT
CDR3aa: CASSSTGLGNQPQHF
j_gene: TRBJ1-5
d_gene: -
v_gene: TRBV11-2
abundance: -

CDR3nt: TGTGCCAGCTCGCCTCGGGAGTTCGCCTACAATGAGCAGTTCTTC
CDR3aa: CASSPREFAYNEQFF
j_gene: TRBJ2-1
d_gene: -
v_gene: TRBV18
abundance: -

CDR3nt: TGCAGCGTTGTTGGACTGGGGACCTACGAGCAGTACTTC
CDR3aa: CSVVGLGTYEQYF
j_gene: TRBJ2-7
d_gene: -
v_gene: TRBV29-1
abundance: -

CDR3nt: TGTGCCAGCAGCTCCCTGGGACTATTGGTTCACGAGCAGTACTTC
CDR3aa: CASSSLGLLVHEQYF
j_gene: TRBJ2-7
d_gene: TRBD2
v_gene: TRBV7-9
abundance: -

CDR3nt: TGTGCCAGCATGTTGTACAATGAGCAGTTCTTC
CDR3aa: CASMLYNEQFF
j_gene: TRBJ2-1
d_gene: -
v_gene: TRBV27
abundance: few

CDR3nt: TGTGCCAGCAGTTTACCGGGGGCAGAGACCCAGTACTTC
CDR3aa: CASSLPGAETQYF
j_gene: TRBJ2-5
d_gene: -
v_gene: TRBV28
abundance: -

CDR3nt: TGTGCCAGCAGTGAAGCGGGGGACTTGCAGGGGCTTGGCTACACCTTC
CDR3aa: CASSEAGDLQGLGYTF
j_gene: TRBJ1-2
d_gene: -
v_gene: TRBV6-1
abundance: once